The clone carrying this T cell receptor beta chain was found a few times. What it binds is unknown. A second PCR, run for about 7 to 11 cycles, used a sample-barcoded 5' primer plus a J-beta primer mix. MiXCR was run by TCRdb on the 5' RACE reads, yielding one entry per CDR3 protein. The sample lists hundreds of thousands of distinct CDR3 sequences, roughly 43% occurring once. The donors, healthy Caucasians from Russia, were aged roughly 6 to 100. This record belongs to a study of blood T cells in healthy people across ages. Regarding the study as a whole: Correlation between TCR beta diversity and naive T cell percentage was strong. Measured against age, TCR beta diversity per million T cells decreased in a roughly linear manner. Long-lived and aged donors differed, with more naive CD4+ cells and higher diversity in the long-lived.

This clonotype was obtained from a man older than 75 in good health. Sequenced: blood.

CDR3 sequence (DNA): TGTGCCAGCAGTAACCCGAGCGGGAACATGAACGAGCAGTACTTC. Its protein product is CASSNPSGNMNEQYF. V gene TRBV6-2 or TRBV6-3 combines with J gene TRBJ2-4; 7 nucleotides line up with TRBD2. The end of the DNA aligns better with TRBJ2-7, so the J call may be wrong. CDR3 length: 15 residues. The germline gives CDR1 MNHEY, CDR2 SVGEGT.